Listed below are T cell receptor beta chains from one sample, sequenced in a study of shared T cell receptors in the human thymus. Clones were sequenced by immunoSEQ multiplex PCR, and TCRdb holds only the in-frame ones, with some missing. The table lists about 710,000 clones, around 87% of them singletons. These sequences were also reported in another study, on human thymus T cells.

The sequencing input was thymocytes. All receptors derive from a boy under three years old with a congenital heart defect. Each CDR3 is given with its conserved first and last residue. D genes are given only for firm matches. Expanded clones are given a class, and other clones once, few, many or no size at all.

V gene: TRBV5-5
D gene: .
clone size: once
J gene: TRBJ2-7
CDR3 DNA: TGTGCCAGCAGCTTGTCCCTAGACCGTTACGAGCAGTACTTC
CDR3 protein: CASSLSLDRYEQYF

V gene: TRBV4-1
D gene: TRBD2
clone size: .
J gene: TRBJ2-3
CDR3 DNA: TGCGCCAGCAGCCAACCGCACCCACTAGCGACGAGCACAGATACGCAGTATTTT
CDR3 protein: CASSQPHPLATSTDTQYF

V gene: TRBV9
D gene: .
clone size: .
J gene: TRBJ1-1
CDR3 DNA: TGTGCCAGCAGCGTAGAGGGGCAGGCTGAAGCTTTCTTT
CDR3 protein: CASSVEGQAEAFF

V gene: TRBV11-2
D gene: TRBD2
clone size: once
J gene: TRBJ2-7
CDR3 DNA: TGTGCCAGCAGCTTAGGGGCTAGCGGGGGATACTACGAGCAGTACTTC
CDR3 protein: CASSLGASGGYYEQYF

V gene: TRBV19
D gene: .
clone size: few
J gene: TRBJ2-7
CDR3 DNA: TGTGCCAGTAGTGAAGGTCCGCTCCCGAGGAGTTTGGACTACGAGCAGTACTTC
CDR3 protein: CASSEGPLPRSLDYEQYF

V gene: TRBV7-3
D gene: .
clone size: .
J gene: TRBJ1-6
CDR3 DNA: TGTGCCAGCAGCTTAGGGCAAGGGGGTAGGCATTCACCCCTCCACTTT
CDR3 protein: CASSLGQGGRHSPLHF

V gene: TRBV28
D gene: TRBD1
clone size: .
J gene: TRBJ1-4
CDR3 DNA: TGTGCCAGCAGTGGGAAGGACAGGGGGACAACTAATGAAAAACTGTTTTTT
CDR3 protein: CASSGKDRGTTNEKLFF

V gene: TRBV14
D gene: TRBD2
clone size: .
J gene: TRBJ2-3
CDR3 DNA: TGTGCCAGCAGCCAAGGACAGGGACTAGCGGGGGGGAGAACGATCCGAGCAGATACGCAGTATTTT
CDR3 protein: CASSQGQGLAGGRTIRADTQYF

V gene: TRBV5-1
D gene: .
clone size: .
J gene: TRBJ2-3
CDR3 DNA: TGCGCCAGCAGCTTGGGGGCCACAGATACGCAGTATTTT
CDR3 protein: CASSLGATDTQYF

V gene: TRBV15
D gene: TRBD1
clone size: .
J gene: TRBJ2-3
CDR3 DNA: TGTGCCACCAGCAGACCCCGGAGACAGGGGGCAGGGGATACGCAGTATTTT
CDR3 protein: CATSRPRRQGAGDTQYF

V gene: TRBV29-1
D gene: TRBD2
clone size: .
J gene: TRBJ2-1
CDR3 DNA: TGCAGCGGCAGACGGGGGGGCTTATCCTACAATGAGCAGTTCTTC
CDR3 protein: CSGRRGGLSYNEQFF

V gene: TRBV13
D gene: .
clone size: .
J gene: TRBJ1-1
CDR3 DNA: TGTGCCAGCAGAGAGGGGGTTAGGACTGAAGCTTTCTTT
CDR3 protein: CASREGVRTEAFF